Listed here are 25 T cell receptor beta chains from one sample, sequenced in a study of cytomegalovirus exposure and HLA in healthy donors. Primers for the PCR totalled 60 Vbeta and 13 Jbeta. Sequenced by immunoSEQ multiplex PCR; TCRdb stores in-frame clones only, minus some. The sample contains some 220,000 clones, just under 80% of which appear only once. The material sequenced was PBMCs. The origin of the receptors is a boy aged 5 to 17 in good health and CMV-seronegative.

CDR3 region: CASTSLAGELFF. CDR3 nucleotide sequence: TGTGCCAGCACTAGTTTAGCCGGGGAGCTGTTTTTT. The rearrangement joins TRBV27 to TRBJ2-2; D is uncertain. This CDR3 is built from 12 residues. Germline assignment: CDR1 MNHEY and CDR2 SMNVEV (reference sequence). Trimming removed 7 bases from V and 6 bases from J, with 9 bases in between.

The chain uses TRBV30 and TRBJ2-7, with D possibly TRBD1 on 5 matching bases. The CDR3 sequence is 12 residues long. Trimming shortened V by 3 bases and J by 3 bases, and 9 bases separated the two germline ends. Germline V gene data show CDR1 as GTSNPN and CDR2 as SVGIG (reference sequence). The CDR3 loop reads CAWRQGNYEQYF. For the CDR3, the DNA is TGTGCCTGGAGGCAGGGCAACTACGAGCAGTACTTC.

The chain has TRBV7-9 and TRBJ2-3, with TRBD2 as a possible D gene (5 bases). The V end was cut by 1 base, the J end by 5 bases, with 7 bases between. The CDR3 consists of 13 residues. Germline V gene data show CDR1 as SEHNR and CDR2 as FQNEAQ (reference sequence). This chain's CDR3 is CASSLVGEDTQYF. CDR3 sequence (DNA): TGTGCCAGCAGCTTAGTCGGGGAAGATACGCAGTATTTT.

The V and J genes are TRBV27 and TRBJ2-3, with 7 bases fitting TRBD1. CDR3 length: 17 amino acids. Germline loops: CDR1 MNHEY, CDR2 SMNVEV (reference sequence). The junction had 16 bases not matched to a gene; V was cut back by 5 bases and J by 5 bases. The CDR3, as DNA: TGTGCCAGCAGTCCCCCCGCAGGGGGTGGAAGGTTAGATACGCAGTATTTT. Protein product: CASSPPAGGGRLDTQYF.

The CDR3, as DNA: TGTGCCAGCAGCTTTGGACAGGGGGCCTCCTACGAGCAGTACTTC. It encodes CASSFGQGASYEQYF. This rearrangement joins TRBV11-3 to TRBJ2-7, with 11 bases identical to TRBD1. The CDR3 length is 15 residues. Trimming at V came to 3 bases and at J to 0 bases, leaving 1 base not matched to a gene. The V gene's germline CDR1 is SGHNT and CDR2 YENEEA. Full variable domain (remainder filled in from reference TRBV11-3 and TRBJ2-7): EAGVVQSPRYKIIEKKQPVAFWCNPISGHNTLYWYLQNLGQGPELLIRYENEEAVDDSQLPKDRFSAERLKGVDSTLKIQPAELGDSAVYLCASSFGQGASYEQYFGPGTRLTVT.

CDR3 DNA: TGCGCCAGCAACCCGGAGGGGAGGGTATCCTACAATGAGCAGTTCTTC. Protein: CASNPEGRVSYNEQFF. J is TRBJ2-1 and V is TRBV4-1; 7 nucleotides agree with TRBD2. The length of the CDR3 is 16 residues. Germline assignment: CDR1 MGHRA and CDR2 YSYEKL. Trimming at V came to 7 bases and at J to 1 base, leaving 10 bases not matched to a gene.

The rearrangement uses TRBV5-1 and TRBJ2-4; 7 nucleotides agree with TRBD1. The CDR3 is 19 amino acids. The trim removed 2 bases at V and 0 bases at J, leaving 14 bases unmatched. Per germline, CDR1 SGHRS and CDR2 YFSETQ. The CDR3, as DNA: TGCGCCAGCAGCTTCACATCCTCCAGGGGGTCAATAGCCAAAAACATTCAGTACTTC. It translates to CASSFTSSRGSIAKNIQYF. Combining the CDR3 with reference TRBV5-1 and TRBJ2-4 gives the whole variable domain KAGVTQTPRYLIKTRGQQVTLSCSPISGHRSVSWYQQTPGQGLQFLFEYFSETQRNKGNFPGRFSGRQFSNSRSEMNVSTLELGDSALYLCASSFTSSRGSIAKNIQYFGAGTRLSVL.

This clone was picked up a small number of times. V and J are TRBV7-9 and TRBJ1-6, with 7 bases fitting TRBD1. Germline V gene data show CDR1 as SEHNR and CDR2 as FQNEAQ (reference sequence). The CDR3 consists of 14 residues. V shed 4 bases and J 8 bases; nucleotides not matched to a gene: 5. The CDR3 bases are TGTGCCAGCAGCTACAGGGGTCTGTATTCACCCCTCCACTTT. It codes for CASSYRGLYSPLHF.

This clone was counted between two and nine times. The chain employs TRBV7-7 and TRBJ2-2, with TRBD1 as a possible D gene (6 bases). The CDR3 totals 15 residues. Looked up from germline, CDR1 is SSHAT and CDR2 is FNYEAQ (reference sequence). V gave up 5 bases and J gave up 7 bases, with 17 bases separating them. Here the CDR3 DNA reads TGTGCCAGCAGCCCGTTGGGGGCGGCCAACGGGGAGCTGTTTTTT. Translated: CASSPLGAANGELFF.

This chain connects TRBV5-6 to TRBJ2-7, with 13 positions matching TRBD2. CDR3 length: 19 residues. CDR1 and CDR2 (germline): SGHDT, YYEEEE. V lost 2 bases, J lost 1 base, and 12 bases stayed unmatched. Here the CDR3 DNA reads TGTGCCAGCAGCTTAAGACCGGGACTAGCGGGACCCGCGTCCTACGAGCAGTACTTC. This encodes CASSLRPGLAGPASYEQYF.

This clone came up once. This sequence joins TRBV4-1 and TRBJ1-6, with 7 bases aligning to TRBD1. CDR1 and CDR2 (germline): MGHRA, YSYEKL. Trimming at V came to 1 base and at J to 12 bases, leaving 6 bases not matched to a gene. This CDR3 region has 14 residues. Here the CDR3 DNA reads TGCGCCAGCAGCCAAGGGACAGGTGGGAAACCCCTCCACTTT. Translated, it gives CASSQGTGGKPLHF.

This clone has just a few counts. The rearrangement joins TRBV5-1 to TRBJ2-2; D is unclear. Germline lookup yields CDR1 SGHRS and CDR2 YFSETQ. The CDR3 runs 13 residues. The ends were cut back, 4 bases at V and 7 bases at J, with 11 bases in the middle. The CDR3 DNA is TGCGCCAGCAGCCCGACTTTTGACGGGGAGCTGTTTTTT. Translated: CASSPTFDGELFF.

The V gene is TRBV14, the J gene TRBJ2-7, with D hard to call. The CDR3 spans 13 residues. V was cut by 2 bases and J by 7 bases, with 12 bases left in between. Per germline, CDR1 SGHDN and CDR2 FVKESK. For the CDR3, the DNA is TGTGCCAGCAGCCAATTACGGAGTACTGAGCAGTACTTC. Translation gives CASSQLRSTEQYF.

The rearrangement joins TRBV5-1 to TRBJ1-6; TRBD1 might be the D (5 bases). With 3 bases removed from V and 6 bases from J, the gap between germline ends came to 10 bases. The CDR3 has 14 residues. CDR1 is SGHRS and CDR2 is YFSETQ in the germline V gene. Here the CDR3 DNA reads TGCGCCAGCAGCTCCCGGGACTTTAATTCACCCCTCCACTTT. It codes for CASSSRDFNSPLHF. Variable domain in full (rest from reference TRBV5-1 and TRBJ1-6): KAGVTQTPRYLIKTRGQQVTLSCSPISGHRSVSWYQQTPGQGLQFLFEYFSETQRNKGNFPGRFSGRQFSNSRSEMNVSTLELGDSALYLCASSSRDFNSPLHFGNGTRLTVT.

V is TRBV6-5 and J is TRBJ2-5; no reliable D call. The germline V and J ends were trimmed by 2 bases and 3 bases, with 16 bases remaining between them. The CDR3 runs 16 residues. Germline V gene lookup returns CDR1 MNHEY and CDR2 SVGAGI. CDR3 in DNA: TGTGCCAGCAGTTACGGGCTGCAGGTGACCAAAGAGACCCAGTACTTC. It yields the protein CASSYGLQVTKETQYF.

The V call is TRBV7-9, the J call TRBJ1-2; no clear D. The CDR3 runs to 13 residues. The V end was cut by 5 bases, the J end by 8 bases, with 15 bases between. CDR1 is SEHNR, CDR2 FQNEAQ, per germline (reference sequence). In nucleotides, the CDR3 is TGTGCCAGCAGCCTACCCGACTCAGTAGGCTACACCTTC. This sequence encodes CASSLPDSVGYTF.

Only a few counts were recorded for this clone. This chain joins TRBV5-1 and TRBJ2-2; 10 positions match TRBD2. The V gene's germline CDR1 is SGHRS and CDR2 YFSETQ. The CDR3 totals 17 residues. Germline trimming cut 0 bases from V and 0 bases from J; bases unmatched to any gene: 2. The DNA for the CDR3 is TGCGCCAGCAGCTTGGCACTAGCGGGGACGAACACCGGGGAGCTGTTTTTT. Its protein product is CASSLALAGTNTGELFF.

The J gene is TRBJ1-1, the V gene TRBV5-1; D gene unclear. The CDR3 sequence is 14 residues long. The germline gives CDR1 SGHRS, CDR2 YFSETQ. Trimming removed 4 bases from V and 1 base from J, with 11 bases in between. Here the CDR3 reads CASSRGLANTEAFF. CDR3 nucleotide sequence: TGCGCCAGCAGCCGTGGATTAGCGAACACTGAAGCTTTCTTT.

By its share, this clone is medium-sized. The chain couples TRBV13 to TRBJ2-7; TRBD2 agrees at 10 bases. The germline V gene encodes CDR1 PRHDT and CDR2 FYEKMQ (reference sequence). The CDR3 is 14 residues long. J gave up 4 bases and V 6 bases, and 6 bases lay outside the gene matches. The CDR3 sequence: CASSYGTSEYEQYF. The CDR3 nucleotides read TGTGCCAGCAGTTACGGGACTAGCGAGTACGAGCAGTACTTC.

J is TRBJ1-2 and V is TRBV6-5; 8 bases fit TRBD1. V gave up 4 bases and J gave up 7 bases; unmatched junction bases: 5. CDR1 is MNHEY, CDR2 SVGAGI, per germline. The CDR3 extends over 13 amino acids. The CDR3 DNA follows: TGTGCCAGCAGTTTCAGGGGGCTCGGTGGCTACACCTTC. Its translation is CASSFRGLGGYTF.

The V and J genes are TRBV14 and TRBJ2-3; TRBD2 matches 13 bases. V was pared by 6 bases and J by 3 bases, with 6 bases of the junction left unmatched. Germline CDR1 is SGHDN and CDR2 is FVKESK. This CDR3 has 16 amino acids. The CDR3 DNA reads as TGTGCCAGCAGGGATCCGGGACTAGCGGGAACAGATACGCAGTATTTT. Its protein product is CASRDPGLAGTDTQYF. The full variable domain, its missing parts supplied by reference TRBV14 and TRBJ2-3, is EAGVTQFPSHSVIEKGQTVTLRCDPISGHDNLYWYRRVMGKEIKFLLHFVKESKQDESGMPNNRFLAERTGGTYSTLKVQPAELEDSGVYFCASRDPGLAGTDTQYFGPGTRLTVL.

The V gene is TRBV9, the J gene TRBJ2-1; 13 positions agree with TRBD2. CDR1 and CDR2 (germline): SGDLS, YYNGEE. V shed 4 bases, J shed 4 bases, and the junction held 2 bases outside the gene matches. The CDR3 is made up of 15 amino acids. CDR3 amino acids: CASSWGLAGYNEQFF. The CDR3 DNA sequence: TGTGCCAGCAGCTGGGGACTAGCGGGATACAATGAGCAGTTCTTC.

The table lists this clone with a count of one. The CDR3 loop reads CAWSETLTGELFF. The CDR3 nucleotides are TGTGCCTGGAGTGAGACACTGACCGGGGAGCTGTTTTTT. The genes are TRBV30 and TRBJ2-2, with D unresolved. The V end lost 1 base, the J end lost 5 bases, and 8 bases lay between the germline ends. Germline loops: CDR1 GTSNPN, CDR2 SVGIG (reference sequence). This CDR3 region has 13 residues.

The V and J genes are TRBV5-6 and TRBJ2-5, with D hard to call. The CDR3 has 13 residues. Germline CDR1 is SGHDT and CDR2 is YYEEEE. V lost 0 bases to trimming and J lost 2 bases, with 5 bases between them. CDR3 protein: CASSLGQQETQYF. CDR3 sequence (DNA): TGTGCCAGCAGCTTGGGTCAGCAAGAGACCCAGTACTTC.

The J gene is TRBJ2-7, the V gene TRBV25-1; tentatively, D is TRBD1 (5 bases). This CDR3 spans 13 amino acids. V shed 5 bases and J shed 3 bases, with 11 bases lying between them. From germline, CDR1 is MGHDK and CDR2 SYGVNS. CDR3 nucleotides: TGTGCCAGCAGTCAGACAGATCGCTACGAGCAGTACTTC. Translation gives CASSQTDRYEQYF.